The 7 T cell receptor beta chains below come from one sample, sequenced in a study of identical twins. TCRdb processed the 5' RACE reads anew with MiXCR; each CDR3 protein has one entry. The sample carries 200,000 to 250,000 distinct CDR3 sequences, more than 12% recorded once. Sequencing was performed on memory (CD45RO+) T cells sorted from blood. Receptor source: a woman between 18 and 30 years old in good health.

The CDR3 loop is CASSYSPDRAYEQYF. The CDR3 coding sequence is TGTGCCAGCAGTTACTCCCCGGACAGGGCCTACGAGCAGTACTTC. The chain carries TRBV6-5 and TRBJ2-7; 8 bases match TRBD1. Germline CDR1 and CDR2: MNHEY and SVGAGI. V was clipped by 0 bases and J by 2 bases; unmatched bases: 3. The CDR3 contains 15 residues.

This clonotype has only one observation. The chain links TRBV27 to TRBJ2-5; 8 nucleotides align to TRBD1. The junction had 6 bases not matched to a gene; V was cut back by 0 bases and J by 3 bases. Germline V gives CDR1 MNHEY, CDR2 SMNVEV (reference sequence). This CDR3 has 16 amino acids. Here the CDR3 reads CASSLSPGQGKETQYF. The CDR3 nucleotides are TGTGCCAGCAGTTTATCACCTGGACAGGGTAAAGAGACCCAGTACTTC.

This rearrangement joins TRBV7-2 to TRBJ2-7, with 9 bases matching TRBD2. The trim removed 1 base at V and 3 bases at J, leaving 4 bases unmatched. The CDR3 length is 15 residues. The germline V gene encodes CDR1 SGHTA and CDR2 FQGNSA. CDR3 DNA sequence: TGTGCCAGCAGCTTAGGGCCTAGCGGGAACTACGAGCAGTACTTC. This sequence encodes CASSLGPSGNYEQYF.

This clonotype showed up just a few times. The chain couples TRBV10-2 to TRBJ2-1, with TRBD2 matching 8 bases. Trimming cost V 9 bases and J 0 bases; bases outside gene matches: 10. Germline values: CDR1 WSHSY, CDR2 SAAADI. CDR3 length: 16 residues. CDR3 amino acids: CASESRLASSYNEQFF. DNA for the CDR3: TGCGCCAGTGAGAGTAGACTAGCGAGCTCCTACAATGAGCAGTTCTTC.

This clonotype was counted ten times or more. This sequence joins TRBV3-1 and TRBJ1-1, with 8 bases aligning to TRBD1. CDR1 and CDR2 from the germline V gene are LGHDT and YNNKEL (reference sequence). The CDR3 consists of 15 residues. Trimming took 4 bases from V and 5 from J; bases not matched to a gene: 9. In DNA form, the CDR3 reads TGTGCCAGCAGCCCGTCGGACAGGGTTAAAACTGAAGCTTTCTTT. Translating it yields CASSPSDRVKTEAFF.

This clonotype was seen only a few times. As DNA, the CDR3 is TGCGCCAGCAGTGCGGGCGTAAATCAGCCCCAGCATTTT. It specifies CASSAGVNQPQHF. The chain links TRBV10-1 to TRBJ1-5; unclear D gene. Germline CDR1 WNHNN, CDR2 SYGVQD (reference sequence). The CDR3 is 13 residues long. Trimming pared 4 bases from V and 4 bases from J, leaving 8 bases between.

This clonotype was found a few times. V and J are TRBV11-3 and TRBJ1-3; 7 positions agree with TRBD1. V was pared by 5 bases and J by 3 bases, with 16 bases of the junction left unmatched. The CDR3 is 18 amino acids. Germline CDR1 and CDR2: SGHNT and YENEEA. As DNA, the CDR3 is TGTGCCAGCAGCCCGACCCTTTCCACAGGGGTTTATGGAAACACCATATATTTT. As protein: CASSPTLSTGVYGNTIYF.